The 23 T cell receptor beta chains below were found in one sample sequenced in a study of blood T cell repertoires in COVID-19. Libraries were prepared by immunoSEQ multiplex PCR; TCRdb keeps only in-frame clonotypes and omits some of them. The repertoire holds approximately 170,000 clones, with about 80% as singletons. What was sequenced was peripheral blood. Every receptor here comes from a human donor with acute or convalescent COVID-19. The donor label of this sample is uncertain.

The J gene is TRBJ1-6, the V gene TRBV19; D possibly corresponds to TRBD1 (5 bases). V lost 5 bases and J 7 bases, leaving 18 bases between the germline ends. This CDR3 contains 16 residues. Germline V gives CDR1 LNHDA, CDR2 SQIVND (reference sequence). This CDR3 reads CASSQVGGVGNSPLHF. CDR3 DNA sequence: TGTGCCAGTAGTCAAGTGGGGGGAGTTGGGAATTCACCCCTCCACTTT. Filled out from reference TRBV19 and TRBJ1-6, the complete variable domain reads DGGITQSPKYLFRKEGQNVTLSCEQNLNHDAMYWYRQDPGQGLRLIYYSQIVNDFQKGDIAEGYSVSREKKESFPLTVTSAQKNPTAFYLCASSQVGGVGNSPLHFGNGTRLTVT.

This clone was seen a few times. This chain joins TRBV15 and TRBJ2-5; TRBD2 is a possible D gene (6 bases). The CDR3 is 13 residues long. V lost 0 bases and J lost 7, with 9 bases in between. CDR1 and CDR2 from the germline V gene are LNHNV and YYDKDF (reference sequence). Here the CDR3 reads CATSRDREVTQYF. The CDR3 nucleotides are TGTGCCACCAGCAGAGACAGGGAGGTGACCCAGTACTTC.

V usage is TRBV19 and J usage is TRBJ2-7; TRBD1 agrees at 8 bases. This CDR3 contains 13 residues. The V gene's germline CDR1 is LNHDA and CDR2 SQIVND (reference sequence). Unmatched junction bases numbered 2, after V lost 5 bases and J lost 2 bases. CDR3 nucleotide sequence: TGTGCCAGTAGTGAACAGGGGGCCTACGAGCAGTACTTC. Its protein product is CASSEQGAYEQYF.

The chain uses TRBV11-2 and TRBJ1-1; 7 bases agree with TRBD1. The V gene end was trimmed by 5 bases and the J gene end by 12 bases; junction bases not matched to a gene: 6. This CDR3 is built from 11 residues. The germline V gene has CDR1 SGHAT and CDR2 FQNNGV. CDR3 sequence reads: CASSVTGETFF. The CDR3 DNA sequence: TGTGCCAGCAGCGTTACAGGGGAAACTTTCTTT.

The chain couples TRBV9 to TRBJ2-5, with 14 bases lining up with TRBD2. This CDR3 is 16 amino acids long. Germline CDR1 SGDLS, CDR2 YYNGEE. V was clipped by 4 bases and J by 5 bases; unmatched bases: 7. The CDR3: CASSFSGTSGSETQYF. CDR3 coding DNA: TGTGCCAGCAGCTTCTCCGGGACTAGCGGGAGTGAGACCCAGTACTTC.

This rearrangement joins TRBV21-1 to TRBJ2-7; the table calls TRBD1, which could not be checked here. TRBV21-1 is a pseudogene. The CDR3 has 14 amino acids. CDR3 loop: CARIGQGRQAEQYF. Here the CDR3 DNA reads TGTGCCAGAATAGGACAGGGGAGGCAGGCAGAGCAGTACTTC.

The CDR3 coding sequence is TGCGCCAGCAGCTTGGAAGGTAGCGGGGGTCCGGGGGAGACCCAGTACTTC. Its translation: CASSLEGSGGPGETQYF. The genes are TRBV5-1 and TRBJ2-5; 9 bases line up with TRBD2. This CDR3 is built from 17 residues. Germline V gene lookup returns CDR1 SGHRS and CDR2 YFSETQ. Losses at the gene ends were 0 bases for V and 5 bases for J; bases not matched to a gene: 11.

This chain uses TRBV5-8 with TRBJ2-5, with 8 bases identical to TRBD2. The CDR3 sequence is 15 residues long. Germline assignment: CDR1 SGHTS and CDR2 YDEGEE. Trimming removed 1 base from V and 5 bases from J; junction bases left unmatched: 7. The DNA for the CDR3 is TGTGCCAGCAGCTTGAGCGGGAGCGCCGGGGAGACCCAGTACTTC. This codes for CASSLSGSAGETQYF.

The chain joins TRBV7-9 to TRBJ2-1; TRBD1 matches 9 bases. The CDR3 has 15 residues. The ends lost 1 base at V and 8 bases at J; junction bases unmatched: 6. Germline-derived CDR1 and CDR2 are SEHNR and FQNEAQ (reference sequence). CDR3 in DNA: TGTGCCAGCAGCTTAGGGGGGACAGGGCTCGATGAGCAGTTCTTC. This translates into CASSLGGTGLDEQFF.

This clone came up once. The chain combines TRBV30 with TRBJ1-1; D ambiguous. The CDR3 spans 14 residues. The ends were cut back, 6 bases at V and 6 bases at J, with 20 bases in the middle. Germline V gene lookup returns CDR1 GTSNPN and CDR2 SVGIG (reference sequence). The CDR3 nucleotides are TGTGCCTGCGGTAGAAGCGGGATTTTAGCTGAAGCTTTCTTT. Residues: CACGRSGILAEAFF.

This chain joins TRBV3-1 (or the pseudogene TRBV3-2) and TRBJ1-1, with D unresolved. This CDR3 spans 15 amino acids. Germline CDR1 and CDR2: LGHDT and YNNKEL (reference sequence). Trimming removed 1 base at V and 0 bases at J, with 9 bases between. The chain's CDR3 is CASSQGSIMNTEAFF. DNA of the CDR3: TGTGCCAGCAGCCAAGGGAGCATAATGAACACTGAAGCTTTCTTT.

This chain connects TRBV11-2 to TRBJ2-3; TRBD2 might be the D (6 bases). This CDR3 is built from 14 residues. Germline CDR1 is SGHAT and CDR2 is FQNNGV. Trimming shortened V by 2 bases and J by 2 bases, and 8 bases separated the two germline ends. CDR3 coding DNA: TGTGCCAGCAGCTTATCGGGGGTCACAGATACGCAGTATTTT. Its protein product is CASSLSGVTDTQYF.

The chain couples TRBV3-1 (or the pseudogene TRBV3-2) to TRBJ1-3, with 7 bases identical to TRBD1. The junction had 1 base not matched to a gene; V was cut back by 1 base and J by 7 bases. The CDR3 is 13 amino acids. Germline V gene data show CDR1 as LGHDT and CDR2 as YNNKEL (reference sequence). Here the CDR3 DNA reads TGTGCCAGCAGCCAAGTCAGGGGGAACACCATATATTTT. Amino acids: CASSQVRGNTIYF.

The V call is TRBV10-3, the J call TRBJ2-1, with TRBD2 matching 9 bases. Germline-derived CDR1 and CDR2 are ENHRY and SYGVKD. The V gene end was trimmed by 3 bases and the J gene end by 6 bases; junction bases not matched to a gene: 6. CDR3 size: 15 residues. CDR3 nucleotide sequence: TGTGCCATCAGTGACCAGCGGGGGGCTGCCAATGAGCAGTTCTTC. Protein: CAISDQRGAANEQFF.

V and J are TRBV6-6 and TRBJ1-5; D is unresolved. The CDR3 sequence is 15 residues long. The germline V gene encodes CDR1 MNHNY and CDR2 SVGAGI (reference sequence). The V and J ends lost 7 bases and 2 bases respectively, with 15 bases between them. CDR3 in amino acids: CASKRGIAGNQPQHF. Written as DNA, the CDR3 is TGTGCCAGCAAGAGAGGAATCGCGGGCAATCAGCCCCAGCATTTT.

The chain recombines TRBV5-4 with TRBJ2-1; TRBD2 agrees at 7 bases. Germline V lookup: CDR1 SGHNT, CDR2 YYREEE (reference sequence). V was clipped by 0 bases and J by 8 bases; unmatched bases: 5. This CDR3 contains 14 residues. CDR3 sequence reads: CASSLDSGRDEQFF. The CDR3 bases are TGTGCCAGCAGCTTGGATAGCGGGCGGGATGAGCAGTTCTTC. Supplemented by reference TRBV5-4 and TRBJ2-1, the full variable domain reads ETGVTQSPTHLIKTRGQQVTLRCSSQSGHNTVSWYQQALGQGPQFIFQYYREEENGRGNFPPRFSGLQFPNYSSELNVNALELDDSALYLCASSLDSGRDEQFFGPGTRLTVL.

V is TRBV30 and J is TRBJ1-5; no firm D call. CDR1 is GTSNPN, CDR2 SVGIG, per germline (reference sequence). The CDR3 runs 16 residues. The V and J ends lost 0 bases and 4 bases respectively, with 16 bases between them. The CDR3 DNA sequence: TGTGCCTGGAGTGTTGACGGAGGCAACCCTAATCAGCCCCAGCATTTT. Its protein product is CAWSVDGGNPNQPQHF. Full variable domain (rest looked up from reference TRBV30 and TRBJ1-5): SQTIHQWPATLVQPVGSPLSLECTVEGTSNPNLYWYRQAAGRGLQLLFYSVGIGQISSEVPQNLSASRPQDRQFILSSKKLLLSDSGFYLCAWSVDGGNPNQPQHFGDGTRLSIL.

The gene calls are TRBV5-6 and TRBJ1-5; D call uncertain. V shed 0 bases and J shed 7 bases, with 11 bases lying between them. CDR3 length: 14 residues. Germline-derived CDR1 and CDR2 are SGHDT and YYEEEE. The DNA of the CDR3 is TGTGCCAGCAGCTTGGGCAGACACCCCCAGCCCCAGCATTTT. Translating it yields CASSLGRHPQPQHF. Supplemented by reference TRBV5-6 and TRBJ1-5, the full variable domain reads DAGVTQSPTHLIKTRGQQVTLRCSPKSGHDTVSWYQQALGQGPQFIFQYYEEEERQRGNFPDRFSGHQFPNYSSELNVNALLLGDSALYLCASSLGRHPQPQHFGDGTRLSIL.

V gene TRBV28 combines with J gene TRBJ1-2; D is unresolved. The V gene's germline CDR1 is MDHEN and CDR2 SYDVKM. V was pared by 5 bases and J by 8 bases, with 12 bases between. The CDR3 extends over 12 amino acids. The CDR3, as DNA: TGTGCCAGCAGTCTGGCGACCGGGGGCTACACCTTC. Protein: CASSLATGGYTF.

The genes are TRBV4-1 and TRBJ1-1; TRBD1 matches 7 bases. This CDR3 has 16 residues. Germline CDR1 and CDR2: MGHRA and YSYEKL. J was trimmed by 0 bases and V by 8 bases; bases with no gene match: 12. The CDR3 loop reads CASAQGLLAVNTEAFF. In DNA, the CDR3 is TGCGCCAGCGCACAGGGGCTCTTAGCGGTGAACACTGAAGCTTTCTTT.

The table lists this clone with a few counts. The chain combines TRBV15 with TRBJ1-6; the match to TRBD1 covers 9 bases. Unmatched junction bases numbered 2, after V lost 1 base and J lost 7 bases. There are 15 residues in the CDR3. CDR1 LNHNV and CDR2 YYDKDF come from the germline V gene (reference sequence). In DNA form, the CDR3 reads TGTGCCACCAGCAGAGTGGGACAGGGCAATTCACCCCTCCACTTT. Protein sequence: CATSRVGQGNSPLHF.

This clone is a singleton in its sample. The chain has TRBV30 and TRBJ2-1; tentatively, D is TRBD2 (8 bases). V was cut by 0 bases and J by 3 bases, with 12 bases left in between. This CDR3 has 15 amino acids. The germline gives CDR1 GTSNPN, CDR2 SVGIG (reference sequence). CDR3 sequence: CAWSVQGTSYNEQFF. CDR3 in DNA: TGTGCCTGGAGTGTACAGGGGACTAGCTACAATGAGCAGTTCTTC.

The CDR3 loop reads CASRKRSGGLEWTEAFF. The CDR3 bases are TGTGCCAGCAGAAAAAGGTCAGGGGGCCTCGAATGGACTGAAGCTTTCTTT. V and J are TRBV19 and TRBJ1-1; 8 nucleotides align to TRBD1. The CDR3 covers 17 residues. V dropped 9 bases and J dropped 5; count of bases not matched to a gene: 20. In germline, CDR1 is LNHDA, CDR2 SQIVND (reference sequence).